This entry lists 27 T cell receptor beta chains sequenced from one sample in a study of TIL therapy for anti-PD-1-resistant metastatic lung cancer. The libraries were made with immunoSEQ v3. The protocol was immunoSEQ multiplex PCR, while the TCRdb copy is restricted to in-frame clones and leaves out a portion. The data show more than 90,000 clones, about three fifths seen once. As to time point: pre-treatment sample, taken before nivolumab and TIL therapy. Tumor tissue came from excised metastases, mostly pleural nodules or supraclavicular lymph nodes. Sample: tumor tissue, taken at baseline. The receptors shown here come from a person aged 25-85 years with non-small cell lung cancer.

The chain employs TRBV28 and TRBJ1-4; no clear D gene. The CDR3 sequence is 16 residues long. The germline gives CDR1 MDHEN, CDR2 SYDVKM. V lost 5 bases and J 7 bases, leaving 20 bases between the germline ends. DNA for the CDR3: TGTGCCAGCAGTCCCCCTTCTGCCCCGAAAGGTGAAAAACTGTTTTTT. Translating gives CASSPPSAPKGEKLFF. Using reference TRBV28 and TRBJ1-4 for the parts outside the CDR3, the full variable domain is DVKVTQSSRYLVKRTGEKVFLECVQDMDHENMFWYRQDPGLGLRLIYFSYDVKMKEKGDIPEGYSVSREKKERFSLILESASTNQTSMYLCASSPPSAPKGEKLFFGSGTQLSVL.

This clone appeared a few times. This chain uses TRBV5-6 with TRBJ2-1; D not resolved. This CDR3 has 12 amino acids. The germline V gene encodes CDR1 SGHDT and CDR2 YYEEEE. The V end lost 1 base, the J end lost 9 bases, and 8 bases lay between the germline ends. The CDR3 nucleotides read TGTGCCAGCAGCTTGACAGTAAGTGAGCAGTTCTTC. Encoded protein: CASSLTVSEQFF.

The chain recombines TRBV6-5 with TRBJ1-3; the D is unclear. This CDR3 is built from 12 residues. The germline V gene encodes CDR1 MNHEY and CDR2 SVGAGI. The V gene lost 8 bases and the J gene lost 0 bases, with 5 bases spanning the gap. CDR3 sequence reads: CASESSGNTIYF. The CDR3 coding sequence is TGTGCCAGCGAGTCCTCTGGAAACACCATATATTTT.

The rearrangement uses TRBV5-8 and TRBJ2-7; D not resolved. Per the germline V gene, CDR1 is SGHTS and CDR2 is YDEGEE. The CDR3 runs to 13 residues. V was pared by 2 bases and J by 3 bases, with 9 bases between. CDR3 sequence: CASSFRPYYEQYF. CDR3 DNA: TGTGCCAGCAGCTTTCGTCCCTACTACGAGCAGTACTTC.

Only one count was recorded for this clone. The V and J genes are TRBV19 and TRBJ2-3, with 14 bases identical to TRBD2. The V gene's germline CDR1 is LNHDA and CDR2 SQIVND (reference sequence). CDR3 size: 20 residues. Losses at the gene ends were 10 bases for V and 0 bases for J; bases not matched to a gene: 18. For the CDR3, the DNA is TGTGCCACCCGAGGACAGGGACTAGCGGGAGATCCTGGTAGCACAGATACGCAGTATTTT. Translating gives CATRGQGLAGDPGSTDTQYF.

Comments on this clone: Sequence at one end of the junction differs from germline and may be a read error. The chain links TRBV12-3 or TRBV12-4 to TRBJ1-1; D not resolved. The CDR3 runs to 12 residues. This CDR3 reads CASSSGPSGKKF. DNA of the CDR3: TGTGCCAGCAGCTCCGGACCATCGGGTAAAAAGTTT.

This sequence joins TRBV6-5 and TRBJ1-2; D call uncertain. Germline CDR1 reads MNHEY; CDR2 reads SVGAGI. V shed 8 bases and J shed 5 bases, with 9 bases lying between them. The CDR3 runs 11 residues. CDR3 bases: TGTGCCAGCGGGCATTCTTATGGCTACACCTTC. Protein: CASGHSYGYTF.

The rearrangement joins TRBV15 to TRBJ1-1; D not certain. V was shortened by 1 base and J by 11 bases, with 17 bases between the two germline ends. CDR1 and CDR2 from the germline V gene are LNHNV and YYDKDF (reference sequence). The CDR3 totals 14 residues. CDR3 nucleotides: TGTGCCACCAGCAGAGTCCAATCGTCGGCGAAGGCTTTCTTT. It translates to CATSRVQSSAKAFF.

The chain links TRBV2 to TRBJ2-2; D not certain. The V gene's germline CDR1 is SNHLY and CDR2 FYNNEI. The length of the CDR3 is 13 residues. Trimming left V 4 bases short and J 6 bases short, with 9 bases between. Here the CDR3 reads CASSGGPSGELFF. The CDR3 nucleotides read TGTGCCAGCAGTGGTGGCCCGTCCGGGGAGCTGTTTTTT.

V gene TRBV7-2 combines with J gene TRBJ2-5; D uncertain. CDR1 SGHTA and CDR2 FQGNSA come from the germline V gene. Trimming cost V 0 bases and J 2 bases, with 10 bases left between them. This CDR3 region has 15 residues. The chain's CDR3 is CASSLAHSSQETQYF. The CDR3 DNA reads TGTGCCAGCAGCTTAGCCCATTCGAGTCAAGAGACCCAGTACTTC.

This clone was detected a few times. This rearrangement joins TRBV7-7 to TRBJ2-7; D possibly matches TRBD1 or TRBD2 (5 bases each). Trimming stripped 5 bases from V and 2 bases from J, with 13 bases between. Germline loops: CDR1 SSHAT, CDR2 FNYEAQ (reference sequence). CDR3 length: 14 amino acids. CDR3 sequence reads: CASSPGTAPYEQYF. In DNA, the CDR3 is TGTGCCAGCAGCCCGGGGACGGCCCCCTACGAGCAGTACTTC.

The V call is TRBV10-2, the J call TRBJ1-5; TRBD1 aligns across 9 bases. J lost 6 bases, V lost 8 bases, and 5 bases had no gene match. The CDR3 runs to 13 residues. CDR1 is WSHSY and CDR2 is SAAADI in the germline V gene. The CDR3 region is CASVGQGSQPQHF. The CDR3 nucleotides are TGCGCCAGCGTGGGACAGGGAAGTCAGCCCCAGCATTTT.

V and J are TRBV10-3 and TRBJ1-5; D gene ambiguous. The V end lost 0 bases, the J end lost 1 base, and 13 bases lay between the germline ends. The germline gives CDR1 ENHRY, CDR2 SYGVKD. The length of the CDR3 is 17 residues. The CDR3 nucleotides read TGTGCCATCAGTGAGTCTCTTCAGTCCCGAAGCAATCAGCCCCAGCATTTT. This translates into CAISESLQSRSNQPQHF.

The genes are TRBV10-3 and TRBJ2-3, with TRBD2 as a possible D gene (5 bases). This CDR3 region has 15 residues. The germline gives CDR1 ENHRY, CDR2 SYGVKD. Deletions cut 3 bases from V and 1 base from J, with 11 bases between. The CDR3 sequence is CAISDPLVGTDTQYF. The CDR3 bases are TGTGCCATCAGTGACCCACTAGTGGGCACAGATACGCAGTATTTT.

The genes are TRBV27 and TRBJ2-7; TRBD1 matches at 9 bases. The CDR3 spans 15 residues. The germline CDR1 and CDR2 sequences are MNHEY and SMNVEV (reference sequence). The V segment lost 5 bases and the J segment 6 bases; nucleotides outside the gene matches: 11. DNA for the CDR3: TGTGCCAGCAGTGTGACCGGGACAGGGAACGGCGAGCAGTACTTC. Its translation: CASSVTGTGNGEQYF.

The J gene is TRBJ2-1, the V gene TRBV4-2; D is perhaps TRBD1 (6 bases). The V gene lost 4 bases and the J gene lost 3 bases, with 19 bases spanning the gap. Germline-derived CDR1 and CDR2 are LGHNA and YNFKEQ. The CDR3 spans 17 residues. The CDR3 nucleotides read TGTGCCAGCAGCCCACACACCCGACAGGACGTCTACAATGAGCAGTTCTTC. This codes for CASSPHTRQDVYNEQFF.

This clone was recorded a few times. This chain joins TRBV27 and TRBJ2-6; no firm D call. Looked up from germline, CDR1 is MNHEY and CDR2 is SMNVEV (reference sequence). This CDR3 has 16 residues. The V gene lost 2 bases and the J gene lost 3 bases, with 11 bases spanning the gap. CDR3 sequence: CASSLSTGFGANVLTF. CDR3 DNA: TGTGCCAGCAGTTTAAGCACTGGCTTTGGGGCCAACGTCCTGACTTTC.

This clone showed up many times. The chain uses TRBV3-1 (or the pseudogene TRBV3-2) and TRBJ2-5; D is ambiguous. The CDR3 runs to 15 residues. Trimming shortened V by 0 bases and J by 4 bases, and 12 bases separated the two germline ends. Germline values: CDR1 LGHDT, CDR2 YNNKEL (reference sequence). The CDR3 DNA reads as TGTGCCAGCAGCCAAGAGGCGCGGTTGAGAGAGACCCAGTACTTC. This sequence encodes CASSQEARLRETQYF.

The V and J genes are TRBV28 and TRBJ1-1; D not certain. Trimming left V 5 bases short and J 6 bases short, with 10 bases between. The CDR3 is 12 residues long. From germline, CDR1 is MDHEN and CDR2 SYDVKM. This CDR3 reads CASSTRRPEAFF. The DNA of the CDR3 is TGTGCCAGCAGTACCCGGAGACCTGAAGCTTTCTTT.

This clone was found a few times. V usage is TRBV7-2 and J usage is TRBJ2-5; a weak D match, TRBD2 (6 bases). Trimming stripped 4 bases from V and 5 bases from J, with 14 bases between. The CDR3 is 14 amino acids. Germline V gives CDR1 SGHTA, CDR2 FQGNSA. The CDR3 loop is CASSSSGVGETQYF. The CDR3 DNA reads TGTGCCAGCAGCTCATCGGGAGTGGGGGAGACCCAGTACTTC.

This clone was seen more than once but under ten times. The CDR3 loop is CASRDGEQYF. The DNA of the CDR3 is TGTGCCAGCAGGGACGGCGAGCAGTACTTC. The V call is TRBV5-8, the J call TRBJ2-7; unclear D gene. Per germline, CDR1 SGHTS and CDR2 YDEGEE. The CDR3 has 10 amino acids. V lost 5 bases and J 6 bases, leaving 6 bases between the germline ends.

This clone showed up just once. This rearrangement joins TRBV5-1 to TRBJ2-5; D remains ambiguous. The germline V gene has CDR1 SGHRS and CDR2 YFSETQ. The V end was cut by 6 bases, the J end by 2 bases, with 5 bases between. The CDR3 contains 11 residues. CDR3 bases: TGCGCCAGCAAGGAACAAGAGACCCAGTACTTC. Translated: CASKEQETQYF.

This rearrangement joins TRBV28 to TRBJ2-1; TRBD2 matches 9 bases. The CDR3 loop spans 14 amino acids. V was pared by 8 bases and J by 7 bases, with 9 bases of the junction left unmatched. The germline V gene has CDR1 MDHEN and CDR2 SYDVKM. In DNA form, the CDR3 reads TGTGCCAGCGGAAGAGCGGGGGGAAATAATGAGCAGTTCTTC. Its translation: CASGRAGGNNEQFF.

The chain joins TRBV28 to TRBJ1-2; 8 bases agree with TRBD1. This CDR3 region has 13 residues. CDR1 and CDR2 from the germline V gene are MDHEN and SYDVKM. Trimming removed 6 bases from V and 6 bases from J; junction bases left unmatched: 6. The CDR3, as DNA: TGTGCCAGCAGCCCGGACAGGGTTAATGGCTACACCTTC. Amino acid sequence: CASSPDRVNGYTF.

J is TRBJ1-2 and V is TRBV7-8; D gene uncertain. CDR1 and CDR2 (germline): SGHVS, FQNEAQ. This CDR3 has 15 residues. V was pared by 2 bases and J by 0 bases, with 10 bases between. CDR3 protein: CASSLNRRANYGYTF. In DNA, the CDR3 is TGTGCCAGCAGCTTAAATCGTAGAGCTAACTATGGCTACACCTTC.

The gene calls are TRBV7-2 and TRBJ1-2, with D unclear. CDR1 and CDR2 from the germline V gene are SGHTA and FQGNSA. This CDR3 has 14 amino acids. V was trimmed by 5 bases and J by 2 bases, leaving 12 bases between them. The CDR3: CASSPPGSNYGYTF. CDR3 coding DNA: TGTGCCAGCAGCCCCCCGGGCTCCAACTATGGCTACACCTTC. The entire variable domain, with the rest obtained from reference TRBV7-2 and TRBJ1-2, is as follows: GAGVSQSPSNKVTEKGKDVELRCDPISGHTALYWYRQSLGQGLEFLIYFQGNSAPDKSGLPSDRFSAERTGGSVSTLTIQRTQQEDSAVYLCASSPPGSNYGYTFGSGTRLTVV.

This clone was counted between two and nine times. The V gene is TRBV7-9, the J gene TRBJ2-2, with D maybe TRBD2 (5 bases). With 5 bases removed from V and 3 bases from J, the gap between germline ends came to 10 bases. The CDR3 is made up of 14 amino acids. Per germline, CDR1 SEHNR and CDR2 FQNEAQ (reference sequence). CDR3 bases: TGTGCCAGCAGCCCTCCGGGGTACACCGGGGAGCTGTTTTTT. Its protein product is CASSPPGYTGELFF.